This TCR beta chain originates from a study of blood T cell repertoires in COVID-19 (dated by TCRdb to 2019 to 2021). Study-level background: Collaborator samples came from the United States, Italy and Spain and covered acute and convalescent phases of COVID-19. Deeply sampled blood TCRbeta repertoires from subjects exposed to, actively infected with, or recovered from COVID-19 were included in the dataset. Nearly every sample came with metadata listing a de-identified subject ID, COVID-19 status, age in years and sex. A freely available public database, intended as a resource for researchers studying the immune response to SARS-CoV-2, is where the repertoires were released. Where HLA class I and class II types were available, the types were taken from metadata supplied by the sample provider, not from assay-based typing. The material from the prospective study consisted of cDNA or gDNA derived from T cells, B-cell-depleted T cells, or PBMCs. Samples came from the ongoing ImmuneRACE study (first 160 participants) plus 1,254 subjects from 6 global collaborators.

Looking up the germline V gene (reference sequence) yields CDR1 SEHNR and CDR2 FQNEAQ. The CDR3, cysteine through phenylalanine, is 14 amino acids long. This entry keeps only the CDR3 DNA: 42 bases, framed from base 1. V lost 1 base and J lost 7 bases; the stretch between them is 8 bases long. Concerning this clone itself: The antigen it recognizes is unknown. No base qualities exist here, and no much larger clone lies one base off it.

The collaborating institutions used their own protocols to collect whole blood in K2EDTA tubes. For TCRbeta analysis, collaborator samples were shipped as frozen whole blood, as isolated PBMCs, or as DNA extracted from either sample type. Summary of the overall study and its limitations: The amount of clinical and demographic metadata varied by source and participant and was provided uncurated.

TCRbeta CDR3 regions were amplified from genomic DNA using the immunoSEQ Assay, a bias-controlled multiplex PCR. The paper's data handling went like this. The number of nucleated cells in each sample was estimated from the amplification of reference gene primers within the assay. To quantify the absolute abundance of each unique TCRbeta CDR3 rearrangement, sequence reads were collapsed and filtered. For each sample, productive Simpson clonality was calculated as the square root of Simpson's diversity index over productive rearrangements. The source is immuneACCESS, and TCRdb retained only in-frame sequences with V and J called. Part of the clones is not carried over; for the studies checked, unresolved V genes explain less than half of this, and the remainder is unexplained. V and J calls and clone size are copied from that table; D and trimming were computed from the DNA. This sample lists 100,000 to 150,000 clones; approximately 85% were detected once. The ten largest account for over 25% of the sample.

The chain is made from TRBV7-9 and TRBJ1-6, with a weak D call of TRBD1 (5 bases match). The sequencing sample was made of peripheral blood. This TCR derives from a woman at least 80 years old with acute or convalescent COVID-19. The nucleotide sequence reads TGTGCCAGCAGCTTAGGGGGCGGCAATTCACCCCTCCACTTT. Translated, it gives CASSLGGGNSPLHF.